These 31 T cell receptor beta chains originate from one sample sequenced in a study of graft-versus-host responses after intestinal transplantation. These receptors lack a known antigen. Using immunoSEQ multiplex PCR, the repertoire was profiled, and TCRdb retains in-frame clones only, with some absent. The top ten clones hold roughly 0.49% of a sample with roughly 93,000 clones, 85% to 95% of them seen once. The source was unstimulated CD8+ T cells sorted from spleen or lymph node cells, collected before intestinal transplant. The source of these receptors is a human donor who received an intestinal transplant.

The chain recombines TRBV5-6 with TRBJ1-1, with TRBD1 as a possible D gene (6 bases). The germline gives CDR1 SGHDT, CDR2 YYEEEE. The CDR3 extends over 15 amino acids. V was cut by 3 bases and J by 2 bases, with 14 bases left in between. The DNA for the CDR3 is TGTGCCAGCAGCTCGATGGGGGCGTATAACACTGAAGCTTTCTTT. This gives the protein CASSSMGAYNTEAFF.

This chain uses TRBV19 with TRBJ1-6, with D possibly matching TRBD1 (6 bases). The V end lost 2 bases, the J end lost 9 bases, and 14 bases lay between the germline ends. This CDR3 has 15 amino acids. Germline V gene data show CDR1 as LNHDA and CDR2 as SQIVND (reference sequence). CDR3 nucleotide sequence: TGTGCCAGTAGTATATCAGCCAGGGGACGTTCACCCCTCCACTTT. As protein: CASSISARGRSPLHF.

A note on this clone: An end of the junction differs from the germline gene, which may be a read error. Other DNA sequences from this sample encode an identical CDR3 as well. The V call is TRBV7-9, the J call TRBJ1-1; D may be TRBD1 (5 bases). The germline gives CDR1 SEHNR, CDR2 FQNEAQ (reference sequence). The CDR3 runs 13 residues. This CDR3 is CASSVNGGTEAFF. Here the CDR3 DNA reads TGTGCTAGCAGCGTTAACGGGGGCACTGAAGCTTTCTTT.

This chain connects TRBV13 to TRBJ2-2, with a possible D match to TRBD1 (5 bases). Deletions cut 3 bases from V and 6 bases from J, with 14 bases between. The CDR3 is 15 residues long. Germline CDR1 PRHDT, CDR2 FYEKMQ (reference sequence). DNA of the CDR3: TGTGCCAGCAGCTTGGGAAGGGGTTTCCCCGGGGAGCTGTTTTTT. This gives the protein CASSLGRGFPGELFF.

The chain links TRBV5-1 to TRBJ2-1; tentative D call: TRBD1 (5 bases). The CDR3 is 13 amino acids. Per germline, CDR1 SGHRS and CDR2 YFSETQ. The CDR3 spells CAGALVSYNEQFF. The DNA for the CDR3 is TGCGCTGGGGCCCTAGTCTCCTACAATGAGCAGTTCTTC.

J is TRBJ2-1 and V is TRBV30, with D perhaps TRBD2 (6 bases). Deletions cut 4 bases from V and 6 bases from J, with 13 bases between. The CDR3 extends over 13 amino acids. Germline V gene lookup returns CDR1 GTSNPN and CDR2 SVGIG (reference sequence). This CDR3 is CAWNPGTSNEQFF. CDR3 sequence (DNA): TGTGCCTGGAACCCTGGGACTTCCAATGAGCAGTTCTTC.

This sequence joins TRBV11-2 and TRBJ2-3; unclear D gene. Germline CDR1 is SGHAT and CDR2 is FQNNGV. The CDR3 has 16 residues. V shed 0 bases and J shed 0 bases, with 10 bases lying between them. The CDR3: CASSLDVAASTDTQYF. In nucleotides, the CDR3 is TGTGCCAGCAGCTTAGATGTTGCGGCTAGCACAGATACGCAGTATTTT.

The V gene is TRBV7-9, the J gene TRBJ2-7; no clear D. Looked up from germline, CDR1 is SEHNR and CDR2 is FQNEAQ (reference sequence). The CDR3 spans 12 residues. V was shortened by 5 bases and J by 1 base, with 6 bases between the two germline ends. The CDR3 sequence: CASSQFSYEQYF. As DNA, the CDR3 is TGTGCCAGCAGCCAATTTTCCTACGAGCAGTACTTC. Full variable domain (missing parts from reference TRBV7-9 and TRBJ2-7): DTGVSQNPRHKITKRGQNVTFRCDPISEHNRLYWYRQTLGQGPEFLTYFQNEAQLEKSRLLSDRFSAERPKGSFSTLEIQRTEQGDSAMYLCASSQFSYEQYFGPGTRLTVT.

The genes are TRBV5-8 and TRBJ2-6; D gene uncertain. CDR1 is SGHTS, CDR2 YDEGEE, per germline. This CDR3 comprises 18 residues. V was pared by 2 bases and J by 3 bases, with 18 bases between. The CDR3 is CASSLSLRISYGANVLTF. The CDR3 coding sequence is TGTGCCAGCAGCTTAAGCCTCAGGATTTCTTATGGGGCCAACGTCCTGACTTTC.

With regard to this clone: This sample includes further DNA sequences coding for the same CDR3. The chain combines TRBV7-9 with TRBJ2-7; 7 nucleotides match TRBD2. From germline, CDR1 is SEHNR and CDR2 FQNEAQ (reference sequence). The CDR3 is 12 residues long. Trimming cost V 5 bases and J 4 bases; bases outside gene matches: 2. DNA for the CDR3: TGTGCCAGCAGCCCGGGAGGATACGAGCAGTACTTC. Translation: CASSPGGYEQYF.

CDR3 in amino acids: CASSFGRPYEQYF. CDR3 in DNA: TGTGCCAGCAGTTTCGGCAGGCCCTACGAGCAGTACTTC. The chain recombines TRBV27 with TRBJ2-5; no clear D gene. Near its end, the DNA agrees better with TRBJ2-7, so the J call may be wrong. The CDR3 has 13 residues. From germline, CDR1 is MNHEY and CDR2 SMNVEV (reference sequence).

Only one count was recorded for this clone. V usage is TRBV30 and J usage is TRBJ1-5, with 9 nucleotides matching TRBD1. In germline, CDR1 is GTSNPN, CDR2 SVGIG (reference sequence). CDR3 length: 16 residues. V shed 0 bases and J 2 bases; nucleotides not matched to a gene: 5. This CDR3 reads CAWSVLRTGGNQPQHF. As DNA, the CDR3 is TGTGCCTGGAGTGTACTAAGGACAGGGGGCAATCAGCCCCAGCATTTT.

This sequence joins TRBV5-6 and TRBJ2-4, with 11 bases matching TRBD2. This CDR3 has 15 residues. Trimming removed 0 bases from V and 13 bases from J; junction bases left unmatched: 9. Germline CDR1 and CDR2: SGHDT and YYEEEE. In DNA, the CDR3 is TGTGCCAGCAGCTTGGTGGGCGTAGCGGGAGGGCCCCAGTACTTC. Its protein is CASSLVGVAGGPQYF.

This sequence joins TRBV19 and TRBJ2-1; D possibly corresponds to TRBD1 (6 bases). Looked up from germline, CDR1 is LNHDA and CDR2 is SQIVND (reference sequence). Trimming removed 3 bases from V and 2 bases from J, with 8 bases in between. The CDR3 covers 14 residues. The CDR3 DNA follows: TGTGCCAGTAGTATTGGGGGCCCCTACAATGAGCAGTTCTTC. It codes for CASSIGGPYNEQFF.

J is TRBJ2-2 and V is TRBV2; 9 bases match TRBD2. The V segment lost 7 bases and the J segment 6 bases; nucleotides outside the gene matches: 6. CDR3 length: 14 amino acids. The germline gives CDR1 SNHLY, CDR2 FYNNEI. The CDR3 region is CASMGLAPPGELFF. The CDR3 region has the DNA TGTGCCAGCATGGGACTAGCACCTCCCGGGGAGCTGTTTTTT.

CDR3 region: CASNRQGTEAFF. The CDR3 DNA sequence: TGTGCCAGCAATAGGCAGGGCACTGAAGCTTTCTTT. The chain links TRBV9 to TRBJ1-1, with D perhaps matching TRBD1 (5 bases). The germline CDR1 and CDR2 sequences are SGDLS and YYNGEE. The CDR3 consists of 12 residues. Deletions cut 6 bases from V and 4 bases from J, with 10 bases between.

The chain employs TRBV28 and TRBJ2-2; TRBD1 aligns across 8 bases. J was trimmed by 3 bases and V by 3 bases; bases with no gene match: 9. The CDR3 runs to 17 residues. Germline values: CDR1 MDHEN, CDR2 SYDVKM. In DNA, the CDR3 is TGTGCCAGCAGTTTGACATCCGGGACAGGAGACACCGGGGAGCTGTTTTTT. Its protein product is CASSLTSGTGDTGELFF.

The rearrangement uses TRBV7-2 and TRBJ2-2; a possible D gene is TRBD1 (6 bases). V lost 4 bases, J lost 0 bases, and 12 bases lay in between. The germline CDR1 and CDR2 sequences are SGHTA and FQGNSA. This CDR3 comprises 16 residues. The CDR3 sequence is CASSSHRVTNTGELFF. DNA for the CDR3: TGTGCCAGCAGCTCTCACAGGGTAACGAACACCGGGGAGCTGTTTTTT.

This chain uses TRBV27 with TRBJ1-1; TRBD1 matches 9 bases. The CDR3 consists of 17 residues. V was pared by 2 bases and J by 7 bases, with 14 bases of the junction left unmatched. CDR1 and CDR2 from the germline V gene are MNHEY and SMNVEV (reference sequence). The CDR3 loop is CASSLSGTGFYLLEAFF. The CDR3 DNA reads TGTGCCAGCAGTTTAAGCGGGACAGGGTTTTACCTACTTGAAGCTTTCTTT.

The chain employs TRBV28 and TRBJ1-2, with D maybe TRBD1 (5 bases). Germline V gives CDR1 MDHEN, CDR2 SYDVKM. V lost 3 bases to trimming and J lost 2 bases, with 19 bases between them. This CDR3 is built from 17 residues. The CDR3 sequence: CASSLPSPMAGNYGYTF. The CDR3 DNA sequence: TGTGCCAGCAGTTTGCCTTCTCCTATGGCAGGGAACTATGGCTACACCTTC.

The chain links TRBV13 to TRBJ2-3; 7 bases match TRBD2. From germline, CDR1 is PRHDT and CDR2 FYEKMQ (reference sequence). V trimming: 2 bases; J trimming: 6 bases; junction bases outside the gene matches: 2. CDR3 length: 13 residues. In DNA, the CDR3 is TGTGCCAGCAGCTTACGGGGGGAGGATACGCAGTATTTT. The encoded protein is CASSLRGEDTQYF.

CDR3 nucleotides: TGTGCCAGCAGCGCCAGCTCCTACGAGCAGTACTTC. This codes for CASSASSYEQYF. The gene calls are TRBV11-2 and TRBJ2-7; no definite D call. The germline CDR1 and CDR2 sequences are SGHAT and FQNNGV. The CDR3 is 12 amino acids. V was shortened by 5 bases and J by 0 bases, with 5 bases between the two germline ends. Combining the CDR3 with reference TRBV11-2 and TRBJ2-7 gives the whole variable domain EAGVAQSPRYKIIEKRQSVAFWCNPISGHATLYWYQQILGQGPKLLIQFQNNGVVDDSQLPKDRFSAERLKGVDSTLKIQPAKLEDSAVYLCASSASSYEQYFGPGTRLTVT.

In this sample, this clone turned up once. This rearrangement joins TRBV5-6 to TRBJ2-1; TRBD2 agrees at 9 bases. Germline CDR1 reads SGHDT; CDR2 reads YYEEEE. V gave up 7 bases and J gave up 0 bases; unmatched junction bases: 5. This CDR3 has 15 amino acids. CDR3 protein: CASGSGGFSYNEQFF. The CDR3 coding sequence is TGTGCCAGCGGTAGCGGGGGTTTCTCCTACAATGAGCAGTTCTTC.

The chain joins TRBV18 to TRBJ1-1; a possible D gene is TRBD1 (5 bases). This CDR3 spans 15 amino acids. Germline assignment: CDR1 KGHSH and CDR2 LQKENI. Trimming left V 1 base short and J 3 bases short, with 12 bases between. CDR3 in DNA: TGTGCCAGCTCACCACTGGGGCCAGTGGACACTGAAGCTTTCTTT. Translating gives CASSPLGPVDTEAFF.

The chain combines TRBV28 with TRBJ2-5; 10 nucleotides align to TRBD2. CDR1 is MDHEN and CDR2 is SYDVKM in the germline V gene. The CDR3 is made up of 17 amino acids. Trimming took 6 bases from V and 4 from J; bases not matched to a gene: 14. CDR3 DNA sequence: TGTGCCAGCAGAGCCCTAGCGGGAGAGCCCCTGGGAGAGACCCAGTACTTC. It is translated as CASRALAGEPLGETQYF.

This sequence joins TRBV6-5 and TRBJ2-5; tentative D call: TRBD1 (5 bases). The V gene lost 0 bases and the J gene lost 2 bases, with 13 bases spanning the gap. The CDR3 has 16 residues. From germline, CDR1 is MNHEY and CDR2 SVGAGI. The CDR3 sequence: CASSYSMGPLQETQYF. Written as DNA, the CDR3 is TGTGCCAGCAGTTACTCGATGGGGCCGTTACAAGAGACCCAGTACTTC.

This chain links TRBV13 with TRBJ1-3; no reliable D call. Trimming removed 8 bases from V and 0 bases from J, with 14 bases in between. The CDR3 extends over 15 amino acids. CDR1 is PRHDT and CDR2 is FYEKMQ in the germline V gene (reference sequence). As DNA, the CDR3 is TGTGCCAGCCTCGTCTCCGGGAACTCTGGAAACACCATATATTTT. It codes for CASLVSGNSGNTIYF.

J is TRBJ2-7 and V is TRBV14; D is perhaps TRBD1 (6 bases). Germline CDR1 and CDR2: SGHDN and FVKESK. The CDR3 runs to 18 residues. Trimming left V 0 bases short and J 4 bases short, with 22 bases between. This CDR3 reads CASSQDPPDTGIGYEQYF. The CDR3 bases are TGTGCCAGCAGCCAAGACCCTCCGGATACAGGGATTGGTTACGAGCAGTACTTC.

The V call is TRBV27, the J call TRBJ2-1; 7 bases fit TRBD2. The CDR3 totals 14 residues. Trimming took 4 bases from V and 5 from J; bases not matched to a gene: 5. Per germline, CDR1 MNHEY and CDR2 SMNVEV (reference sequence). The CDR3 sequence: CASSSGLDNNEQFF. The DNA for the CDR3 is TGTGCCAGCAGTTCCGGACTAGACAACAATGAGCAGTTCTTC.

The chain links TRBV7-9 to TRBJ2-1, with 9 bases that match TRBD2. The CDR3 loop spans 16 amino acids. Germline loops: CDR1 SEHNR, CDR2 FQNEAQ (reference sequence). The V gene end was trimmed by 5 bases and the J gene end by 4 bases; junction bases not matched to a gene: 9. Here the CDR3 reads CASSPGLAGIYNEQFF. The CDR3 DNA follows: TGTGCCAGCAGCCCGGGGCTAGCGGGGATTTACAATGAGCAGTTCTTC.

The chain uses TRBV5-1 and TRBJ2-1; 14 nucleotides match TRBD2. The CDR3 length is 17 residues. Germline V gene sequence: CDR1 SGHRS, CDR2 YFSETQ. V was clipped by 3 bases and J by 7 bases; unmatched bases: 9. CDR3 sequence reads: CASSSPGGLAGVNEQFF. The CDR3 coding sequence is TGCGCCAGCAGCTCACCGGGGGGACTAGCGGGAGTTAATGAGCAGTTCTTC.